A selection of T cell receptor beta chains follows, all from one sample in a study of OX40 agonist ivuxolimab in advanced cancers. The method was immunoSEQ multiplex PCR; TCRdb's version includes in-frame clones alone and lacks a portion of them. The table shows under 90,000 clones, with around 93% occurring only once. The sample was CD4+ or CD8+ T cells sorted from blood, taken in a trial of the OX40 agonist ivuxolimab. These receptors all come from an adult with an advanced solid tumor such as melanoma, head and neck, liver or kidney cancer. The conserved cysteine and the conserved F or W are not part of the CDR3 here. Fields, in order: J gene, V gene, D gene, clone size, CDR3 protein. A D gene is named only where the DNA matches it firmly. Size values are once, few and many counts, or a class for expanded clones, and some rows have none.

TRBJ1-6 | TRBV6-5 | - | - | ASSYWNRDSPLH
TRBJ2-7 | TRBV14 | - | - | ASSLPGKSYEQY
TRBJ1-2 | TRBV7-2 | - | - | ASSLGAPDYGYT
TRBJ2-4 | TRBV7-2 | TRBD2 | - | ASSSLAGVLDIQY
TRBJ2-7 | TRBV19 | TRBD2 | - | ASSLLAGGSYEQY
TRBJ1-2 | TRBV10-3 | - | - | AISDKGRANYGYT
TRBJ1-3 | TRBV6-5 | - | - | ASSRGGSGNTIY
TRBJ1-2 | TRBV7-9 | - | - | ASSPHQGSYGYT
TRBJ2-3 | TRBV18 | - | - | ASSPSGTPTGTDTQY
TRBJ2-5 | TRBV30 | TRBD2 | once | AWARVGGQETQY
TRBJ1-4 | TRBV5-4 | TRBD1 | - | ASGSGTAEKLF
TRBJ1-3 | TRBV5-1 | - | - | ASSPAGPVSGNTIY
TRBJ2-1 | TRBV5-1 | - | - | ASSLGQGGDEQF
TRBJ1-5 | TRBV7-9 | - | - | ASSSTRQDPEGNQPQH
TRBJ1-6 | TRBV2 | TRBD1 | - | ASRDHRGQGSPLH
TRBJ2-6 | TRBV10-2 | TRBD1 | - | ASSFSGTGIAGANVLT
TRBJ2-3 | TRBV5-5 | - | - | ASSLARSTDTQY
TRBJ2-2 | TRBV4-3 | - | - | ASSQEVGGELF
TRBJ2-7 | TRBV18 | TRBD2 | few | ASSPLEAGAYEQY
TRBJ2-5 | TRBV7-2 | - | - | ASSFAGKETQY
TRBJ2-1 | TRBV9 | - | - | ASSVVADLTEQF
TRBJ1-1 | TRBV2 | - | once | ASIYSNTEAF
TRBJ2-1 | TRBV5-1 | TRBD1 | - | ASSPGQEFNEQF
TRBJ1-2 | TRBV6-1 | - | - | ASSATGLLYGYT
TRBJ1-6 | TRBV6-1 | TRBD1 | - | ASSGTDLSPLH